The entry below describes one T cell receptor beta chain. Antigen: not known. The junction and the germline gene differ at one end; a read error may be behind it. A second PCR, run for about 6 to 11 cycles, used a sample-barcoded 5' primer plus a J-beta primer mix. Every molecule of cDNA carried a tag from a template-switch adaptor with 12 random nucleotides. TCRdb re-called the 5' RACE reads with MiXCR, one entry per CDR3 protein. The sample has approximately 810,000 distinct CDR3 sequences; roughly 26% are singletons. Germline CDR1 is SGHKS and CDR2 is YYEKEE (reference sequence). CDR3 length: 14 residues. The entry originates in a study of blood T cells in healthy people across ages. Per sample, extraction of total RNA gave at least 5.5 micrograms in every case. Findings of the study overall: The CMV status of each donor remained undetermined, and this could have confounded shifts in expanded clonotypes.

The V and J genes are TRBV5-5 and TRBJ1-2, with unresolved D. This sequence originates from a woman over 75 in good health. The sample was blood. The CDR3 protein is CASSLAKASYGCTF. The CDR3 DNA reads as TGTGCCAGCAGCTTGGCCAAGGCTTCATATGGCTGCACCTTC.